Described below is a single TCR beta chain sequence and its context. The data belong to a study of control samples from healthy donors and cancer patients. Clones were sequenced by immunoSEQ multiplex PCR, and TCRdb holds only the in-frame ones, with some missing. The sample includes roughly 130,000 clones, 80% to 95% of them seen just once. After removal of 3 bases from V and 6 bases from J, the junction contained 5 bases not matched to a gene. This CDR3 spans 15 amino acids. Germline CDR1 is MNHEY and CDR2 is SMNVEV (reference sequence). The gene calls are TRBV27 and TRBJ2-2; 9 bases line up with TRBD2. This clonotype was sampled from a man aged 25-45 years in good health. What was sequenced was blood. The CDR3 coding sequence is TGTGCCAGCAGTTTTAGCGGGAGTAGCTCCGGGGAGCTGTTTTTT. Translation: CASSFSGSSSGELFF.